This record concerns one T cell receptor beta chain sequence. This sample is part of a study of T cell changes during pregnancy in multiple sclerosis. CDR1 SGHKS and CDR2 YYEKEE come from the germline V gene (reference sequence). The CDR3 runs to 13 residues. Unmatched junction bases numbered 2, after V lost 4 bases and J lost 2 bases. TCRdb keeps only in-frame clones here, not all; method: immunoSEQ multiplex PCR. In the table there are tens of thousands of clones, over 85% of which are singletons. The sample here was CD8+ T cells from peripheral blood mononuclear cells, taken before pregnancy. The receptor was derived from a female donor with multiple sclerosis, enrolled in a pregnancy study. This rearrangement joins TRBV5-5 to TRBJ2-7; 8 nucleotides line up with TRBD1. CDR3 nucleotide sequence: TGTGCCAGCAGCCAGACAGGGGCCTACGAGCAGTACTTC. Translating it yields CASSQTGAYEQYF.